Each of the 23 T cell receptor beta chains below was sequenced from the same sample in a study of blood T cells in healthy people across ages. For the second PCR, which ran for about 6 to 11 cycles, a sample-barcoded 5' primer and a J-beta primer mix were used. Using its own MiXCR run on the 5' RACE reads, TCRdb lists one record per CDR3 protein. The sample has around 690,000 distinct CDR3 sequences; 45% to 65% are singletons. The sample taken for sequencing was blood. The source is a man aged 55 to 70 in good health.

The V call is TRBV20-1, the J call TRBJ2-1, with a weak D call TRBD1 (6 bases). Germline V CDR1 and CDR2: DFQATT, SNEGSKA (reference sequence). This CDR3 has 13 residues. V lost 2 bases, J lost 13 bases, and 18 bases lay in between. As DNA, the CDR3 is TGCAGTGCTAGACCCCGGGCAGGGGTAACCCAGTTCTTC. This sequence encodes CSARPRAGVTQFF.

The chain combines TRBV5-5 with TRBJ2-3; no definite D call. The CDR3 runs 15 residues. Germline V gene data show CDR1 as SGHKS and CDR2 as YYEKEE (reference sequence). Trimming pared 0 bases from V and 0 bases from J, leaving 8 bases between. The CDR3 DNA sequence: TGTGCCAGCAGCTTGGGACCCGTAAGCACAGATACGCAGTATTTT. Protein sequence: CASSLGPVSTDTQYF.

On this clonotype: One end of the junction is discordant with germline, which a read error may explain. In nucleotides, the CDR3 is TGTGCCAGCGGCTTAGAGTACAGTGACAATGAGCAGTACTTC. This gives the protein CASGLEYSDNEQYF. The chain combines TRBV7-2 with TRBJ2-7; D not certain. This CDR3 is built from 14 residues. Germline V lookup: CDR1 SGHTA, CDR2 FQGNSA. The full variable domain, rest sourced from reference TRBV7-2 and TRBJ2-7, is GAGVSQSPSNKVTEKGKDVELRCDPISGHTALYWYRQSLGQGLEFLIYFQGNSAPDKSGLPSDRFSAERTGGSVSTLTIQRTQQEDSAVYLCASGLEYSDNEQYFGPGTRLTVT.

V is TRBV27 and J is TRBJ2-3, with 11 bases that match TRBD1. V gave up 7 bases and J gave up 6 bases; unmatched junction bases: 12. This CDR3 spans 16 amino acids. The germline CDR1 and CDR2 sequences are MNHEY and SMNVEV (reference sequence). In nucleotides, the CDR3 is TGTGCCAGCAACCCCGGGACAGGGGGGACCCAGGATACGCAGTATTTT. As protein: CASNPGTGGTQDTQYF.

The chain uses TRBV5-1 and TRBJ2-7; no definite D call. TRBJ2-5 explains the end of the DNA better; the J call may be wrong. CDR1 and CDR2 (germline): SGHRS, YFSETQ. CDR3 length: 14 residues. CDR3 residues: CASSKGIGEETQYF. In nucleotides, the CDR3 is TGCGCCAGCAGCAAAGGGATAGGAGAAGAGACCCAGTACTTC.

The gene calls are TRBV7-2 and TRBJ2-5, with D possibly TRBD2 on 6 matching bases. V shed 1 base and J shed 7 bases, with 13 bases lying between them. Germline V gene lookup returns CDR1 SGHTA and CDR2 FQGNSA. The CDR3 totals 14 residues. The CDR3 here is CASSLGALGGTQYF. The CDR3 bases are TGTGCCAGCAGCTTAGGGGCCCTCGGGGGGACCCAGTACTTC.

This rearrangement joins TRBV7-2 to TRBJ1-2; 9 bases match TRBD1. CDR1 SGHTA and CDR2 FQGNSA come from the germline V gene. Trimming cost V 8 bases and J 6 bases; bases outside gene matches: 19. The CDR3 extends over 17 amino acids. The CDR3 reads CASASETRTGEGNGYTF. CDR3 in DNA: TGTGCCAGCGCGTCCGAAACCAGGACAGGGGAGGGGAATGGCTACACCTTC. The full variable domain, with the rest looked up from reference TRBV7-2 and TRBJ1-2, is GAGVSQSPSNKVTEKGKDVELRCDPISGHTALYWYRQSLGQGLEFLIYFQGNSAPDKSGLPSDRFSAERTGGSVSTLTIQRTQQEDSAVYLCASASETRTGEGNGYTFGSGTRLTVV.

The CDR3 loop is CASSSLAPYQETQYF. In DNA form, the CDR3 reads TGTGCCAGCAGTTCGCTTGCGCCGTACCAAGAGACCCAGTACTTC. The chain recombines TRBV12-3 or TRBV12-4 with TRBJ2-5; D gene uncertain. The V end lost 4 bases, the J end lost 0 bases, and 12 bases lay between the germline ends. The CDR3 sequence is 15 residues long.

The chain uses TRBV2 and TRBJ1-1; D gene unclear. Germline V gene sequence: CDR1 SNHLY, CDR2 FYNNEI. Trimming took off 2 bases at V and 6 bases at J, with 13 bases between the two ends. This CDR3 region has 14 residues. The chain's CDR3 is CASSEWGSNAEAFF. The CDR3 DNA is TGTGCCAGCAGTGAATGGGGAAGTAACGCTGAAGCTTTCTTT.

The CDR3 spells CSARGWGRTEAFF. The CDR3 region has the DNA TGCAGTGCTCGGGGGTGGGGGCGCACTGAAGCTTTCTTT. The rearrangement joins TRBV20-1 to TRBJ1-1; D possibly corresponds to TRBD1 (6 bases). V lost 5 bases, J lost 4 bases, and 14 bases lay in between. The V gene's germline CDR1 is DFQATT and CDR2 SNEGSKA (reference sequence). The CDR3 consists of 13 residues.

V usage is TRBV5-7 and J usage is TRBJ1-1; maybe TRBD1 (6 bases). TRBV5-7 is treated as an ORF (open reading frame) with a function not yet certain. This CDR3 region has 11 residues. CDR3 amino acids: CANPADSEAFF. The DNA for the CDR3 is TGTGCTAATCCAGCGGACAGTGAAGCTTTCTTT.

This clonotype has more than one count but fewer than ten. The rearrangement joins TRBV20-1 to TRBJ1-6; D is unresolved. The V and J ends lost 3 bases and 9 bases respectively, with 12 bases between them. The germline gives CDR1 DFQATT, CDR2 SNEGSKA (reference sequence). CDR3 length equals 13 residues. CDR3 sequence: CSARPTAGSPLHF. The CDR3 coding sequence is TGCAGTGCTAGGCCAACAGCCGGTTCACCCCTCCACTTT.

CDR3 sequence (DNA): TGTGCCATCAGGAAAGCTAATTCAGACGATCAGCCCCAGCATTTT. Translated, it gives CAIRKANSDDQPQHF. V usage is TRBV10-3 and J usage is TRBJ1-5; D is unresolved. Trimming removed 6 bases at V and 5 bases at J, with 17 bases between. Germline V gene data show CDR1 as ENHRY and CDR2 as SYGVKD. This CDR3 contains 15 residues.

Only a few counts were recorded for this clonotype. The genes are TRBV3-1 and TRBJ2-3; 10 bases map to TRBD2. Germline loops: CDR1 LGHDT, CDR2 YNNKEL (reference sequence). Trimming at V came to 0 bases and at J to 6 bases, leaving 3 bases not matched to a gene. CDR3 length: 15 residues. CDR3 DNA sequence: TGTGCCAGCAGCCAAGATCTAGCGGGGGTTGATACGCAGTATTTT. Its translation: CASSQDLAGVDTQYF.

The gene calls are TRBV6-1 and TRBJ2-6, with 12 nucleotides matching TRBD2. The CDR3 is 16 amino acids. The germline CDR1 and CDR2 sequences are MNHNS and SASEGT. The V gene end was trimmed by 6 bases and the J gene end by 4 bases; junction bases not matched to a gene: 4. CDR3 loop: CASSRLAGVGANVLTF. The DNA for the CDR3 is TGTGCCAGCAGCCGACTAGCGGGGGTCGGGGCCAACGTCCTGACTTTC.

The chain has TRBV10-1 and TRBJ2-7, with D perhaps matching TRBD2 (5 bases). V lost 6 bases and J 6 bases, leaving 15 bases between the germline ends. From germline, CDR1 is WNHNN and CDR2 SYGVQD (reference sequence). The CDR3 spans 13 residues. CDR3 residues: CASSATTRGEQYF. The CDR3 DNA follows: TGCGCCAGCAGCGCGACTACCCGGGGCGAGCAGTACTTC.

This clonotype appeared a few times. The V and J genes are TRBV5-5 and TRBJ2-5, with D possibly matching TRBD1 (6 bases). The V gene's germline CDR1 is SGHKS and CDR2 YYEKEE (reference sequence). The CDR3 is 16 residues long. V was cut by 4 bases and J by 3 bases, with 19 bases left in between. CDR3 region: CASSTGWGRIEETQYF. DNA for the CDR3: TGTGCCAGCAGCACGGGGTGGGGGCGTATTGAAGAGACCCAGTACTTC. The variable domain in full, completed from reference TRBV5-5 and TRBJ2-5, reads DAGVTQSPTHLIKTRGQQVTLRCSPISGHKSVSWYQQVLGQGPQFIFQYYEKEERGRGNFPDRFSARQFPNYSSELNVNALLLGDSALYLCASSTGWGRIEETQYFGPGTRLLVL.

This clonotype appeared many times. The V and J genes are TRBV19 and TRBJ2-7; 7 bases align to TRBD1. The CDR3 length is 15 residues. V shed 4 bases, J shed 2 bases, and the junction held 8 bases outside the gene matches. CDR1 and CDR2 (germline): LNHDA, SQIVND (reference sequence). The CDR3 region is CASSTTGIVTYEQYF. DNA for the CDR3: TGTGCCAGTAGTACGACAGGGATTGTCACCTACGAGCAGTACTTC. The whole variable domain, filled in from reference TRBV19 and TRBJ2-7, reads DGGITQSPKYLFRKEGQNVTLSCEQNLNHDAMYWYRQDPGQGLRLIYYSQIVNDFQKGDIAEGYSVSREKKESFPLTVTSAQKNPTAFYLCASSTTGIVTYEQYFGPGTRLTVT.

The chain joins TRBV20-1 to TRBJ2-3; D is ambiguous. This CDR3 contains 13 residues. Trimming shortened V by 3 bases and J by 4 bases, and 11 bases separated the two germline ends. Germline loops: CDR1 DFQATT, CDR2 SNEGSKA (reference sequence). The DNA of the CDR3 is TGCAGTGCTAGTAGGTCGGCGGCAGATACGCAGTATTTT. Translation gives CSASRSAADTQYF.

This clonotype has a handful of counts. The genes are TRBV29-1 and TRBJ1-2; unclear D gene. CDR1 and CDR2 (germline): SQVTM, ANQGSEA. The CDR3 runs 10 residues. V lost 5 bases to trimming and J lost 8 bases, with 9 bases between them. CDR3 amino acids: CSVPRVGYTF. The CDR3, as DNA: TGCAGCGTTCCTCGGGTGGGCTACACCTTC.

The rearrangement joins TRBV5-1 to TRBJ2-5, with 9 bases fitting TRBD2. CDR1 is SGHRS and CDR2 is YFSETQ in the germline V gene. V lost 4 bases to trimming and J lost 2 bases; unmatched junction nucleotides: 12. The CDR3 length is 17 residues. The CDR3 coding sequence is TGCGCCAGCAGCCGCGGAGCTAGCGGGGCGATACAAGAGACCCAGTACTTC. Amino acids: CASSRGASGAIQETQYF.

The chain has TRBV5-4 and TRBJ2-3; 8 nucleotides align to TRBD2. Germline V gene sequence: CDR1 SGHNT, CDR2 YYREEE (reference sequence). The CDR3 totals 16 residues. Germline trimming cut 2 bases from V and 10 bases from J; bases unmatched to any gene: 15. The chain's CDR3 is CASSFRSSGLGSAQYF. The CDR3 bases are TGTGCCAGCAGCTTCCGCTCTAGCGGGCTCGGGAGTGCGCAGTATTTT.

V gene TRBV6-1 combines with J gene TRBJ1-2, with TRBD1 matching over 7 bases. CDR1 and CDR2 from the germline V gene are MNHNS and SASEGT. Trimming took 6 bases from V and 0 from J; bases not matched to a gene: 4. The CDR3 has 14 amino acids. The CDR3 DNA follows: TGTGCCAGCAGCCGAGGGGGCACTAACTATGGCTACACCTTC. Translating gives CASSRGGTNYGYTF.